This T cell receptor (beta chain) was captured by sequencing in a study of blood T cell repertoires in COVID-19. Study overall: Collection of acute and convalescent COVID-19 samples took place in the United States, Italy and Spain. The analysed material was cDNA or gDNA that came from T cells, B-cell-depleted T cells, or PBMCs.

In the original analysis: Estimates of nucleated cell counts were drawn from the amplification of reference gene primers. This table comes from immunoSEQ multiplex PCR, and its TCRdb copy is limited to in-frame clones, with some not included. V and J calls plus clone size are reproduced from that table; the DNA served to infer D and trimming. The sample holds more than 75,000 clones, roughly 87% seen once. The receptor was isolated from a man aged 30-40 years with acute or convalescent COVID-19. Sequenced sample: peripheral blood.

CDR3 sequence: CASSERTSRETQYF. The CDR3 nucleotides are TGCGCCAGCAGTGAGCGGACTAGTAGAGAGACCCAGTACTTC. V usage is TRBV10-1 and J usage is TRBJ2-5; 7 bases are a match to TRBD2. The V gene's germline CDR1 is WNHNN and CDR2 SYGVQD (reference sequence). This CDR3 region has 14 residues. J was trimmed by 4 bases and V by 2 bases; bases with no gene match: 4.